A single sample gave rise to the 5 T cell receptor beta chains below, sequenced in a study of cytomegalovirus exposure and HLA in healthy donors. With 60 Vbeta and 13 Jbeta primers, the PCR was carried out. Clones were sequenced by immunoSEQ multiplex PCR, and TCRdb holds only the in-frame ones, with some missing. Of about 170,000 clones listed, around 80% were seen once; the top ten hold under 2.5%. Sequencing was done on a sample of PBMCs. These receptors were collected from a woman under 40 in good health and CMV-seropositive.

The rearrangement uses TRBV7-9 and TRBJ1-1; a weak D match, TRBD1 (6 bases). Trimming left V 5 bases short and J 4 bases short, with 14 bases between. CDR1 SEHNR and CDR2 FQNEAQ come from the germline V gene (reference sequence). This CDR3 contains 14 residues. The CDR3 here is CASSGQTTLTEAFF. As DNA, the CDR3 is TGTGCCAGCAGCGGACAGACCACTCTCACTGAAGCTTTCTTT. The whole variable domain, remainder taken from reference TRBV7-9 and TRBJ1-1, is DTGVSQNPRHKITKRGQNVTFRCDPISEHNRLYWYRQTLGQGPEFLTYFQNEAQLEKSRLLSDRFSAERPKGSFSTLEIQRTEQGDSAMYLCASSGQTTLTEAFFGQGTRLTVV.

The chain combines TRBV5-4 with TRBJ1-2; 7 bases are a match to TRBD1. From germline, CDR1 is SGHNT and CDR2 YYREEE (reference sequence). The CDR3 loop spans 17 amino acids. V was clipped by 0 bases and J by 2 bases; unmatched bases: 10. The CDR3 DNA sequence: TGTGCCAGCAGCTTGGGACAGGGAAACACCATGAACTATGGCTACACCTTC. As protein: CASSLGQGNTMNYGYTF.

This chain joins TRBV5-6 and TRBJ1-1; D gene uncertain. The CDR3 is 13 residues long. The ends were cut back, 1 base at V and 5 bases at J, with 9 bases in the middle. CDR1 and CDR2 (germline): SGHDT, YYEEEE. This CDR3 reads CASSLRPGTEAFF. The CDR3 bases are TGTGCCAGCAGCTTGAGGCCGGGGACTGAAGCTTTCTTT.

The V call is TRBV15, the J call TRBJ1-1; D might be TRBD1 (5 bases). Trimming left V 0 bases short and J 7 bases short, with 9 bases between. The V gene's germline CDR1 is LNHNV and CDR2 YYDKDF (reference sequence). There are 13 residues in the CDR3. CDR3 sequence (DNA): TGTGCCACCAGCAGAGATACAGGAAGTGAAGCTTTCTTT. It is translated as CATSRDTGSEAFF.

This clone came up a few times. V usage is TRBV5-4 and J usage is TRBJ2-7, with 13 bases aligning to TRBD2. The CDR3 covers 13 residues. V lost 4 bases, J lost 7 bases, and 2 bases stayed unmatched. Germline CDR1 SGHNT, CDR2 YYREEE (reference sequence). The CDR3 bases are TGTGCCAGCAGCGCGGGACTAGCGGGAGAGCAGTACTTC. Translated: CASSAGLAGEQYF.